This T cell receptor beta chain emerged from a study of OX40 agonist ivuxolimab in advanced cancers. The CDR3 is 15 amino acids. Germline assignment: CDR1 SGDLS and CDR2 YYNGEE. V was trimmed by 5 bases and J by 2 bases, leaving 16 bases between them. The protocol was immunoSEQ multiplex PCR, while the TCRdb copy is restricted to in-frame clones and leaves out a portion. The table lists 77,000 or so clones, around 86% of them singletons. This receptor was taken from an adult with an advanced solid tumor such as melanoma, head and neck, liver or kidney cancer. V usage is TRBV9 and J usage is TRBJ1-2; perhaps TRBD1 as D (6 bases). The starting material was CD4+ or CD8+ T cells sorted from blood, obtained in a trial of the OX40 agonist ivuxolimab. CDR3 bases: TGTGCCAGCAGAAGGTTGTCGGGGACAAACTATGGCTACACCTTC. As protein: CASRRLSGTNYGYTF.